These 27 T cell receptor beta chains were sequenced from one sample in a study of regulatory T cells in long-lasting Graves disease. In building TCR beta libraries, iRepertoire HTBI primers were used together with Arm-PCR of CDR3 regions. TCRdb used MiXCR to reprocess the multiplex PCR reads, holding one entry per CDR3 protein. Found here are some 370,000 distinct CDR3 sequences, approximately 10% of them singletons; the top ten hold under 20%. Time point here: newly diagnosed GD, antithyroid drugs for less than 3 months. Extracted PBMC RNA gave rise to the TCR library. In addition, the sample was reused for a study of T cells in Graves' hyperthyroidism and ophthalmopathy.

Specimen: peripheral blood mononuclear cells (PBMCs), collected at new diagnosis, from a patient treated with antithyroid drugs. The receptors were sampled from a woman between 18 and 29 years old with Graves disease.

This clonotype appeared many times. CDR3 region: CASSSGERAYNEQFF. Written as DNA, the CDR3 is TGTGCCAGCAGTTCCGGAGAGCGGGCTTACAATGAGCAGTTCTTC. The V call is TRBV28, the J call TRBJ2-1; tentatively, D is TRBD2 (6 bases). V was clipped by 4 bases and J by 4 bases, with 14 bases between them. Germline V gives CDR1 MDHEN, CDR2 SYDVKM. The CDR3 contains 15 residues.

As concerns this clonotype: This may come from a read error, since a much larger clone is one base off. This rearrangement joins TRBV11-2 to TRBJ2-2; TRBD1 matches 8 bases. The germline CDR1 and CDR2 sequences are SGHAT and FQNNGV. The V and J ends lost 1 base and 4 bases, in that order; junction bases with no gene match: 11. There are 18 residues in the CDR3. CDR3 DNA sequence: TGTGCCAGCAGCTTAGGGACAGGGTGGGGATGGGGCACCGGGGAGCTGTTTTTT. It translates to CASSLGTGWGWGTGELFF.

This clonotype has at least ten counts. This rearrangement joins TRBV28 to TRBJ2-5; perhaps TRBD2 as D (6 bases). The CDR3 loop spans 14 amino acids. Germline-derived CDR1 and CDR2 are MDHEN and SYDVKM. Trimming shortened V by 3 bases and J by 5 bases, and 13 bases separated the two germline ends. DNA for the CDR3: TGTGCCAGCAGTTTTGGGGGGAGAGGTGAGACCCAGTACTTC. This sequence encodes CASSFGGRGETQYF.

This clonotype appeared many times. V gene TRBV7-3 combines with J gene TRBJ1-5, with D possibly TRBD1 on 6 matching bases. V dropped 3 bases and J dropped 2 bases, with 11 bases sitting between them. This CDR3 spans 15 amino acids. The germline V gene encodes CDR1 SGHTA and CDR2 FQGTGA. CDR3 protein: CASSLSGEGNQPQHF. In DNA form, the CDR3 reads TGTGCCAGCAGCTTGTCAGGGGAAGGCAATCAGCCCCAGCATTTT.

CDR3 protein: CAISEEPGAHGYTF. The CDR3 bases are TGTGCCATCAGTGAGGAACCGGGGGCCCATGGCTACACCTTC. The chain has TRBV10-3 and TRBJ1-2; possible D gene TRBD1, 6 bases. With 2 bases removed from V and 6 bases from J, the gap between germline ends came to 13 bases. The CDR3 consists of 14 residues. Per germline, CDR1 ENHRY and CDR2 SYGVKD.

In this sample, this clonotype turned up many times. The V and J genes are TRBV19 and TRBJ1-1; D gene ambiguous. Trimming took off 1 base at V and 3 bases at J, with 6 bases between the two ends. Germline V gene sequence: CDR1 LNHDA, CDR2 SQIVND (reference sequence). CDR3 length: 13 amino acids. The CDR3 region has the DNA TGTGCCAGTAGTATAGGCCTGGACACTGAAGCTTTCTTT. Translated: CASSIGLDTEAFF.

This clonotype was recorded at least ten times. The J gene is TRBJ1-1, the V gene TRBV7-2; the D is unclear. V shed 5 bases and J shed 3 bases, with 16 bases lying between them. The germline gives CDR1 SGHTA, CDR2 FQGNSA. This CDR3 comprises 15 residues. The CDR3 sequence: CASSPGYRTHTEAFF. DNA for the CDR3: TGTGCCAGCAGCCCGGGGTACAGAACACACACTGAAGCTTTCTTT.

This clonotype was counted only a few times. The J gene is TRBJ1-1, the V gene TRBV12-3 or TRBV12-4; TRBD1 might be the D (5 bases). V dropped 6 bases and J dropped 10 bases, with 12 bases sitting between them. The CDR3 totals 11 residues. The CDR3, as DNA: TGTGCCAGCAGGTACCGTGGGGCAGCTTTCTTT. Translating it yields CASRYRGAAFF.

At least ten counts were recorded for this clonotype. V usage is TRBV6-1 and J usage is TRBJ2-5; 11 nucleotides agree with TRBD2. The germline V gene encodes CDR1 MNHNS and CDR2 SASEGT. Trimming at V came to 5 bases and at J to 1 base, leaving 3 bases not matched to a gene. The CDR3 is 15 amino acids. The CDR3, as DNA: TGTGCCAGCAGTCTACTAGCGGGAGCCCAAGAGACCCAGTACTTC. Translating it yields CASSLLAGAQETQYF.

There are many counts of this clonotype. The chain combines TRBV28 with TRBJ2-7; D is perhaps TRBD2 (6 bases). This CDR3 contains 15 residues. V was clipped by 6 bases and J by 2 bases, with 17 bases between them. Germline V lookup: CDR1 MDHEN, CDR2 SYDVKM. As DNA, the CDR3 is TGTGCCAGCAGGCCCTCCGGGACTTTGGCCTACGAGCAGTACTTC. Amino acid sequence: CASRPSGTLAYEQYF. Based on the CDR3 plus reference TRBV28 and TRBJ2-7, the full variable domain is DVKVTQSSRYLVKRTGEKVFLECVQDMDHENMFWYRQDPGLGLRLIYFSYDVKMKEKGDIPEGYSVSREKKERFSLILESASTNQTSMYLCASRPSGTLAYEQYFGPGTRLTVT.

This clonotype was counted many times. The gene calls are TRBV12-3 or TRBV12-4 and TRBJ2-3, with no clear D. V lost 5 bases and J 4 bases, leaving 19 bases between the germline ends. CDR3 length: 16 residues. CDR3 sequence reads: CASSLYGPGVADTQYF. CDR3 bases: TGTGCCAGCAGTCTATATGGGCCCGGTGTGGCAGATACGCAGTATTTT.

This clonotype was seen ten or more times. The CDR3 DNA sequence: TGTGCCAGCAGCCCCGTACGGGGAAGCTCCTACAATGAGCAGTTCTTC. It codes for CASSPVRGSSYNEQFF. V gene TRBV13 combines with J gene TRBJ2-1; D perhaps matches TRBD2 (5 bases). V shed 5 bases and J shed 0 bases, with 14 bases lying between them. The length of the CDR3 is 16 residues. Germline V CDR1 and CDR2: PRHDT, FYEKMQ (reference sequence).

This clonotype came up many times. The J gene is TRBJ1-2, the V gene TRBV11-2; a weak D match, TRBD1 (6 bases). Germline CDR1 and CDR2: SGHAT and FQNNGV. The CDR3 consists of 14 residues. V shed 4 bases and J shed 7 bases, with 16 bases lying between them. The CDR3 loop is CASSSNPGTIGYTF. The DNA for the CDR3 is TGTGCCAGCAGCTCCAACCCCGGGACAATTGGCTACACCTTC.

This clonotype was counted between two and nine times. This chain connects TRBV4-3 to TRBJ1-6; no reliable D call. The CDR3 has 16 amino acids. The ends were cut back, 0 bases at V and 8 bases at J, with 14 bases in the middle. Looked up from germline, CDR1 is LGHNA and CDR2 is YSLEER. CDR3 residues: CASSQDRYPNDSPLHF. DNA of the CDR3: TGCGCCAGCAGCCAAGATAGGTACCCCAACGATTCACCCCTCCACTTT.

This clonotype was counted at least ten times. J is TRBJ2-7 and V is TRBV18; 13 bases are a match to TRBD2. The CDR3 is 16 amino acids. CDR1 and CDR2 from the germline V gene are KGHSH and LQKENI. After removal of 2 bases from V and 5 bases from J, the junction contained 6 bases not matched to a gene. CDR3 DNA sequence: TGTGCCAGCTCACCAAGGACTAGCGGGAGTCTAAACGAGCAGTACTTC. Translated: CASSPRTSGSLNEQYF.

This clonotype occurred many times. V gene TRBV7-2 combines with J gene TRBJ2-1, with 7 bases aligning to TRBD2. The CDR3 length is 14 residues. The V segment lost 0 bases and the J segment 8 bases; nucleotides outside the gene matches: 4. Germline CDR1 and CDR2: SGHTA and FQGNSA. The CDR3 loop is CASSLAGGRDEQFF. CDR3 in DNA: TGTGCCAGCAGCTTAGCGGGGGGGAGGGATGAGCAGTTCTTC.

V is TRBV25-1 and J is TRBJ1-4, with a possible D match to TRBD1 (5 bases). V was pared by 4 bases and J by 8 bases, with 11 bases between. Looked up from germline, CDR1 is MGHDK and CDR2 is SYGVNS. CDR3 length: 13 amino acids. In nucleotides, the CDR3 is TGTGCCAGCAGTGTGGGGGGAAGGGAAAAACTGTTTTTT. Protein: CASSVGGREKLFF.

This clonotype was seen at least ten times. This rearrangement joins TRBV7-8 to TRBJ2-7, with TRBD1 matching 8 bases. CDR1 and CDR2 from the germline V gene are SGHVS and FQNEAQ. The ends lost 5 bases at V and 3 bases at J; junction bases unmatched: 12. This CDR3 spans 16 amino acids. CDR3 in amino acids: CASSPLRGLVIYEQYV. Here the CDR3 DNA reads TGTGCCAGCAGCCCCCTCAGGGGGCTTGTGATCTACGAGCAGTACGTC.

A few counts support this clonotype. The chain recombines TRBV20-1 with TRBJ2-1, with TRBD1 matching 7 bases. The J segment lost 11 bases and the V segment lost 3 bases, leaving 10 bases of the junction unmatched. This CDR3 has 13 residues. Germline assignment: CDR1 DFQATT and CDR2 SNEGSKA (reference sequence). The CDR3 DNA reads TGCAGTGCTAGGGAATTTCAACAGGGGAAGCAGTTCTTC. Amino acids: CSAREFQQGKQFF.

V and J are TRBV5-1 and TRBJ2-3; 12 bases agree with TRBD2. The CDR3 consists of 16 residues. The germline V gene encodes CDR1 SGHRS and CDR2 YFSETQ. V was clipped by 4 bases and J by 2 bases; unmatched bases: 5. Written as DNA, the CDR3 is TGCGCCAGCAGCGAACTAGCGGGGGGACCCACAGATACGCAGTATTTT. Translation: CASSELAGGPTDTQYF.

The chain joins TRBV29-1 to TRBJ2-2; no reliable D call. The germline V gene encodes CDR1 SQVTM and CDR2 ANQGSEA. This CDR3 comprises 12 residues. V shed 2 bases and J shed 4 bases, with 5 bases lying between them. The CDR3 DNA follows: TGCAGCGTTGAACCCCTCACCGGGGAGCTGTTTTTT. Its translation is CSVEPLTGELFF.

This clonotype was seen once. Since a much larger clone is just one base distant, this may be a read error. The chain carries TRBV11-1 and TRBJ2-7, with TRBD2 matching 8 bases. Trimming at V came to 5 bases and at J to 12 bases, leaving 24 bases not matched to a gene. Germline V gene data show CDR1 as SGHAT and CDR2 as FQDESV (reference sequence). This CDR3 comprises 17 residues. The DNA of the CDR3 is TGTGCCAGCAGCCCCCGCGTTAGTGAGGCGGGAGGTCCCATGTTGTACTTC. Its protein product is CASSPRVSEAGGPMLYF.

In this sample, this clonotype turned up a few times. A much larger clone lies a single base off, so this may be a read error. The chain uses TRBV12-3 or TRBV12-4 and TRBJ2-3, with 10 bases that match TRBD2. V lost 5 bases, J lost 5 bases, and 7 bases stayed unmatched. The CDR3 has 15 residues. The CDR3 reads CASSTAGGRLDTQYF. The CDR3 DNA follows: TGTGCCAGCAGTACAGCGGGGGGGCGATTAGATACGCAGTATTTT.

There are many counts of this clonotype. V gene TRBV20-1 combines with J gene TRBJ1-5; 7 bases agree with TRBD1. V lost 5 bases, J lost 6 bases, and 7 bases stayed unmatched. Looked up from germline, CDR1 is DFQATT and CDR2 is SNEGSKA (reference sequence). This CDR3 is built from 13 residues. Written as DNA, the CDR3 is TGCAGTGCTCACAGGGGTTCGGGTCAGCCCCAGCATTTT. Its translation: CSAHRGSGQPQHF.

The sample holds many counts of this clonotype. J is TRBJ1-1 and V is TRBV11-2; TRBD1 is a possible D gene (5 bases). V lost 4 bases and J 5 bases, leaving 23 bases between the germline ends. From germline, CDR1 is SGHAT and CDR2 FQNNGV. The CDR3 runs to 17 residues. CDR3 protein: CASSWGREVAVWTEAFF. For the CDR3, the DNA is TGTGCCAGCAGCTGGGGACGGGAGGTTGCTGTATGGACTGAAGCTTTCTTT.

This clonotype was detected ten times or more. The chain uses TRBV7-8 and TRBJ2-5; D unclear. This CDR3 is 12 amino acids long. The V end lost 3 bases, the J end lost 5 bases, and 7 bases lay between the germline ends. From germline, CDR1 is SGHVS and CDR2 FQNEAQ. CDR3 DNA sequence: TGTGCCAGCAGCTTTACGTGGGAGACCCAGTACTTC. Its translation: CASSFTWETQYF.

This clonotype occurred once. A much larger clone sits a single nucleotide away, making a read error possible. CDR3 protein: CASSLFRGRRIDTQYF. CDR3 in DNA: TGTGCCAGCAGTTTATTCAGGGGGCGCAGGATAGATACGCAGTATTTT. The gene calls are TRBV12-3 or TRBV12-4 and TRBJ2-3, with 8 bases aligning to TRBD1. Trimming cost V 2 bases and J 5 bases; bases outside gene matches: 9. This CDR3 comprises 16 residues.